What follows describes a single T cell receptor (beta chain). Sequencing used immunoSEQ multiplex PCR; TCRdb keeps in-frame clones, though not all of them. The sample yields more than 75,000 clones, around 91% seen once. The data were obtained in a study of OX40 agonist ivuxolimab in advanced cancers. Background on the study: Patients received the agonistic anti-OX40 (CD134) antibody ivuxolimab. Dose-escalation patients were diagnosed with hepatocellular carcinoma, melanoma, renal cell cancer or head and neck cancer.

CDR3 length: 16 residues. Germline lookup yields CDR1 SGHVS and CDR2 FQNEAQ. The germline V and J ends were trimmed by 1 base and 1 base, with 11 bases remaining between them. Material: CD4+ or CD8+ T cells sorted from blood, obtained in a trial of the OX40 agonist ivuxolimab. The gene calls are TRBV7-8 and TRBJ1-3, with D maybe TRBD1 (5 bases). The sequence came from an adult with an advanced solid tumor such as melanoma, head and neck, liver or kidney cancer. The CDR3 DNA sequence: TGTGCCAGCAGCTTAGTTCCGGGGCGATCTGGAAACACCATATATTTT. Protein: CASSLVPGRSGNTIYF.